One and the same sample provided the 31 T cell receptor beta chains below, sequenced in a study of cytomegalovirus exposure and HLA in healthy donors. The PCR had 60 Vbeta and 13 Jbeta primers. Sequenced by immunoSEQ multiplex PCR; TCRdb stores in-frame clones only, minus some. The profile shows about 180,000 clones, over 75% of them singletons. The material sequenced was PBMCs. The receptor source for this set is a man aged 55 to 70 in good health and CMV-seronegative.

The rearrangement links TRBV5-5 to TRBJ2-3; D is undetermined. V lost 0 bases to trimming and J lost 0 bases, with 8 bases between them. The CDR3 covers 15 residues. Per the germline V gene, CDR1 is SGHKS and CDR2 is YYEKEE (reference sequence). CDR3 in amino acids: CASSLVLLSTDTQYF. DNA for the CDR3: TGTGCCAGCAGCTTGGTACTACTTAGCACAGATACGCAGTATTTT.

The V and J genes are TRBV2 and TRBJ2-3; TRBD2 agrees at 7 bases. V was pared by 7 bases and J by 1 base, with 5 bases of the junction left unmatched. There are 14 residues in the CDR3. Per the germline V gene, CDR1 is SNHLY and CDR2 is FYNNEI. This chain's CDR3 is CASKGTSGTDTQYF. The CDR3 nucleotides are TGTGCCAGCAAGGGAACTAGCGGCACAGATACGCAGTATTTT. Filled out from reference TRBV2 and TRBJ2-3, the complete variable domain reads EPEVTQTPSHQVTQMGQEVILRCVPISNHLYFYWYRQILGQKVEFLVSFYNNEISEKSEIFDDQFSVERPDGSNFTLKIRSTKLEDSAMYFCASKGTSGTDTQYFGPGTRLTVL.

The chain links TRBV29-1 to TRBJ2-7; 10 nucleotides align to TRBD2. V lost 6 bases to trimming and J lost 0 bases; unmatched junction nucleotides: 5. The CDR3 consists of 14 residues. Per the germline V gene, CDR1 is SQVTM and CDR2 is ANQGSEA. CDR3 in amino acids: CSVRTSGNSYEQYF. The CDR3 DNA follows: TGCAGCGTACGGACTAGCGGCAACTCCTACGAGCAGTACTTC.

This clone was seen once. This chain uses TRBV4-2 with TRBJ2-2; TRBD2 matches 11 bases. CDR1 LGHNA and CDR2 YNFKEQ come from the germline V gene. V dropped 0 bases and J dropped 3; count of bases not matched to a gene: 6. The CDR3 spans 18 residues. CDR3 protein: CASSQDYGTSGYTGELFF. CDR3 bases: TGTGCCAGCAGCCAAGACTATGGGACTAGCGGATACACCGGGGAGCTGTTTTTT.

This rearrangement joins TRBV9 to TRBJ2-7, with 7 nucleotides matching TRBD1. CDR1 is SGDLS, CDR2 YYNGEE, per germline. The CDR3 length is 13 residues. Trimming at V came to 1 base and at J to 3 bases, leaving 1 base not matched to a gene. This CDR3 reads CASSVSGGYEQYF. CDR3 DNA sequence: TGTGCCAGCAGCGTATCAGGGGGCTACGAGCAGTACTTC.

As for this clone: The same CDR3 arises from other DNA sequences in this sample as well. The genes are TRBV10-2 and TRBJ2-7, with a tentative D call TRBD1 (5 bases). The germline gives CDR1 WSHSY, CDR2 SAAADI. The CDR3 contains 13 residues. Trimming removed 11 bases at V and 4 bases at J, with 18 bases between. The DNA for the CDR3 is TGCGCCTCACACAACAGGAACTCTTACGAGCAGTACTTC. This sequence encodes CASHNRNSYEQYF.

The rearrangement uses TRBV5-1 and TRBJ1-1; D is possibly TRBD1 (5 bases). CDR1 and CDR2 from the germline V gene are SGHRS and YFSETQ. The CDR3 runs 15 residues. V lost 4 bases, J lost 2 bases, and 15 bases lay in between. The CDR3 nucleotides read TGCGCCAGCAGCCCCCGGGGGGGAGGAAACACTGAAGCTTTCTTT. Encoded protein: CASSPRGGGNTEAFF.

J is TRBJ2-3 and V is TRBV30; a weak D match, TRBD2 (6 bases). The CDR3 is made up of 14 amino acids. Deletions cut 5 bases from V and 2 bases from J, with 14 bases between. Germline CDR1 and CDR2: GTSNPN and SVGIG (reference sequence). CDR3 bases: TGTGCCTGGGGCCCGGGAGACGTCACAGATACGCAGTATTTT. Residues: CAWGPGDVTDTQYF.

V is TRBV18 and J is TRBJ2-7, with TRBD2 matching over 7 bases. This CDR3 spans 17 amino acids. Per the germline V gene, CDR1 is KGHSH and CDR2 is LQKENI. Germline trimming cut 5 bases from V and 6 bases from J; bases unmatched to any gene: 19. The CDR3 reads CASSTQTCGSSLCEQYF. The CDR3 DNA sequence: TGTGCCAGCTCAACTCAAACCTGCGGGAGCTCCCTTTGCGAGCAGTACTTC. The entire variable domain, with the rest obtained from reference TRBV18 and TRBJ2-7, is as follows: NAGVMQNPRHLVRRRGQEARLRCSPMKGHSHVYWYRQLPEEGLKFMVYLQKENIIDESGMPKERFSAEFPKEGPSILRIQQVVRGDSAAYFCASSTQTCGSSLCEQYFGPGTRLTVT.

The chain joins TRBV9 to TRBJ1-2, with a possible D match to TRBD1 (5 bases). The CDR3 length is 18 residues. The V end lost 0 bases, the J end lost 8 bases, and 26 bases lay between the germline ends. CDR1 is SGDLS, CDR2 YYNGEE, per germline. CDR3 residues: CASSVGPGRAESSEGYTF. CDR3 coding DNA: TGTGCCAGCAGCGTAGGGCCGGGCAGGGCGGAGAGTTCGGAAGGCTACACCTTC. Based on the CDR3 plus reference TRBV9 and TRBJ1-2, the full variable domain is DSGVTQTPKHLITATGQRVTLRCSPRSGDLSVYWYQQSLDQGLQFLIQYYNGEERAKGNILERFSAQQFPDLHSELNLSSLELGDSALYFCASSVGPGRAESSEGYTFGSGTRLTVV.

The chain combines TRBV19 with TRBJ2-1, with 10 bases matching TRBD1. Germline assignment: CDR1 LNHDA and CDR2 SQIVND (reference sequence). The V and J ends lost 10 bases and 7 bases, in that order; junction bases with no gene match: 10. CDR3 length: 14 amino acids. The CDR3 DNA is TGTGCCACGGTGTGGGGGACAGGGGCAAATGAGCAGTTCTTC. Its protein is CATVWGTGANEQFF.

The chain is built from TRBV30 and TRBJ1-2, with TRBD1 matching over 9 bases. The V segment lost 0 bases and the J segment 8 bases; nucleotides outside the gene matches: 10. CDR1 GTSNPN and CDR2 SVGIG come from the germline V gene (reference sequence). The length of the CDR3 is 15 residues. The CDR3 nucleotides are TGTGCCTGGAGTGTATTAAGTCGACAGGGGGAGGGCTACACCTTC. It specifies CAWSVLSRQGEGYTF.

This chain joins TRBV5-5 and TRBJ2-3, with a weak D call TRBD2 (5 bases). The CDR3 covers 16 residues. From germline, CDR1 is SGHKS and CDR2 YYEKEE (reference sequence). V was clipped by 4 bases and J by 2 bases, with 17 bases between them. CDR3 residues: CASSLRTELLTDTQYF. The CDR3, as DNA: TGTGCCAGCAGCCTCCGGACTGAGCTCCTCACAGATACGCAGTATTTT.

The chain combines TRBV7-9 with TRBJ2-7; 11 bases fit TRBD1. Germline trimming cut 6 bases from V and 3 bases from J; bases unmatched to any gene: 7. CDR3 length: 15 amino acids. Germline V gene sequence: CDR1 SEHNR, CDR2 FQNEAQ (reference sequence). CDR3 region: CASRPTGTGGYEQYF. The CDR3 coding sequence is TGTGCCAGCAGACCTACCGGGACAGGGGGCTACGAGCAGTACTTC.

The rearrangement links TRBV6-1 to TRBJ2-7; 9 bases fit TRBD1. Germline-derived CDR1 and CDR2 are MNHNS and SASEGT. This CDR3 contains 16 residues. Trimming took 4 bases from V and 3 from J; bases not matched to a gene: 10. The CDR3 DNA reads as TGTGCCAGCAGTGTAACAGTACAGGGGGCGAACTACGAGCAGTACTTC. Translation: CASSVTVQGANYEQYF.

V is TRBV5-6 and J is TRBJ2-2; TRBD2 matches 7 bases. Germline lookup yields CDR1 SGHDT and CDR2 YYEEEE. This CDR3 is 17 amino acids long. V dropped 0 bases and J dropped 2; count of bases not matched to a gene: 7. Here the CDR3 reads CASSLASSGRNTGELFF. DNA for the CDR3: TGTGCCAGCAGCTTGGCATCTAGCGGACGAAACACCGGGGAGCTGTTTTTT.

The chain combines TRBV27 with TRBJ1-1, with a weak D call TRBD1 (6 bases). The V end was cut by 3 bases, the J end by 2 bases, with 10 bases between. From germline, CDR1 is MNHEY and CDR2 SMNVEV (reference sequence). This CDR3 is built from 14 residues. The chain's CDR3 is CASSLRGTNTEAFF. The CDR3 DNA reads TGTGCCAGCAGTTTGAGGGGGACAAACACTGAAGCTTTCTTT.

This clone was seen once. The V gene is TRBV6-1, the J gene TRBJ1-6; 8 positions agree with TRBD1. From germline, CDR1 is MNHNS and CDR2 SASEGT. The J segment lost 6 bases and the V segment lost 2 bases, leaving 9 bases of the junction unmatched. The CDR3 extends over 17 amino acids. CDR3 bases: TGTGCCAGCAGTGAACGGGGAAGAGACAGGGGTAATTCACCCCTCCACTTT. As protein: CASSERGRDRGNSPLHF.

The gene calls are TRBV5-4 and TRBJ2-5; 8 bases line up with TRBD2. The CDR3 has 15 amino acids. Germline V lookup: CDR1 SGHNT, CDR2 YYREEE (reference sequence). Losses at the gene ends were 0 bases for V and 5 bases for J; bases not matched to a gene: 6. DNA of the CDR3: TGTGCCAGCAGCTTGGATCTGACTAGCGTTGAGACCCAGTACTTC. This encodes CASSLDLTSVETQYF.

This clone was seen just once. This sequence joins TRBV5-1 and TRBJ2-1; 8 nucleotides line up with TRBD1. The V gene end was trimmed by 1 base and the J gene end by 5 bases; junction bases not matched to a gene: 8. The germline gives CDR1 SGHRS, CDR2 YFSETQ. This CDR3 has 16 amino acids. CDR3 region: CASSLRAQGAHNEQFF. DNA for the CDR3: TGCGCCAGCAGCTTGAGGGCCCAGGGGGCTCACAATGAGCAGTTCTTC.

The J gene is TRBJ2-2, the V gene TRBV7-6; TRBD1 agrees at 8 bases. Germline V gene lookup returns CDR1 SGHVS and CDR2 FNYEAQ. This CDR3 is 16 amino acids long. With 6 bases clipped from V and 4 bases from J, the junction kept 10 bases outside the gene matches. The CDR3 nucleotides read TGTGCCAGCAGACATGGACAGGGAGTACTCACCGGGGAGCTGTTTTTT. It yields the protein CASRHGQGVLTGELFF.

V gene TRBV7-8 combines with J gene TRBJ1-1; D perhaps matches TRBD1 (5 bases). The CDR3 covers 12 residues. Per germline, CDR1 SGHVS and CDR2 FQNEAQ. V lost 5 bases and J lost 4, with 8 bases in between. The CDR3 DNA follows: TGTGCCAGCAGCCCGGGGGGCACTGAAGCTTTCTTT. Its translation is CASSPGGTEAFF.

The chain is built from TRBV30 and TRBJ2-5; 11 nucleotides match TRBD1. Germline V gene lookup returns CDR1 GTSNPN and CDR2 SVGIG (reference sequence). J gave up 2 bases and V 3 bases, and 5 bases lay outside the gene matches. This CDR3 is 15 amino acids long. The CDR3 DNA follows: TGTGCCTGGAGGGACCGGGACAGGGGGCAAGAGACCCAGTACTTC. Its protein is CAWRDRDRGQETQYF.

The gene calls are TRBV6-4 and TRBJ2-5; possibly TRBD2 for D (6 bases). Germline V gene lookup returns CDR1 MRHNA and CDR2 SNTAGT. V lost 5 bases, J lost 5 bases, and 12 bases lay in between. CDR3 length: 13 residues. This CDR3 reads CASSLTRSETQYF. CDR3 sequence (DNA): TGTGCCAGCAGTTTGACTAGATCGGAGACCCAGTACTTC.

This clone was recorded a few times. The rearrangement joins TRBV27 to TRBJ1-6; D gene ambiguous. V lost 3 bases and J 7 bases, leaving 7 bases between the germline ends. The CDR3 extends over 13 amino acids. CDR1 and CDR2 (germline): MNHEY, SMNVEV (reference sequence). The CDR3 region is CASSFYGNSPLHF. For the CDR3, the DNA is TGTGCCAGCAGTTTCTACGGGAATTCACCCCTCCACTTT.

The rearrangement uses TRBV5-1 and TRBJ2-2, with 10 bases fitting TRBD2. CDR3 length: 15 amino acids. V gave up 8 bases and J gave up 3 bases; unmatched junction bases: 7. The germline CDR1 and CDR2 sequences are SGHRS and YFSETQ. In nucleotides, the CDR3 is TGCGCCAGTCGGGCCGGGACTAGCGACACCGGGGAGCTGTTTTTT. Translated, it gives CASRAGTSDTGELFF.

Note on this clone: An end of the junction does not agree with germline; a read error may underlie this. The chain couples TRBV2 to TRBJ1-3; no firm D call. The CDR3 covers 13 residues. The germline gives CDR1 SNHLY, CDR2 FYNNEI. The CDR3 DNA reads as TGTGCCAGCAGTGGGAACTCTGGAGACACCATATATTTT. Its translation: CASSGNSGDTIYF.

The chain combines TRBV7-2 with TRBJ2-5; TRBD2 agrees at 10 bases. V gave up 1 base and J gave up 5 bases; unmatched junction bases: 7. In germline, CDR1 is SGHTA, CDR2 FQGNSA. The CDR3 consists of 16 residues. This CDR3 is CASSLGASGSWETQYF. The DNA of the CDR3 is TGTGCCAGCAGCTTAGGTGCTAGCGGGAGTTGGGAGACCCAGTACTTC.

This chain connects TRBV21-1 to TRBJ2-7; the table gives TRBD2 as D, unverified against the DNA. TRBV21-1 has pseudogene status. The CDR3 totals 15 residues. The DNA for the CDR3 is TGTGCCAGCAGCAATCGGTCCAGGAGGCCCTACGAGCAGTACTTC. The encoded protein is CASSNRSRRPYEQYF.

DNA for the CDR3: TGTGCCAGCAGCTTAGGGGGAGGTTCCGAGCAGTACTTC. This codes for CASSLGGGSEQYF. The chain recombines TRBV7-9 with TRBJ2-7; tentative D call: TRBD2 (6 bases). Per the germline V gene, CDR1 is SEHNR and CDR2 is FQNEAQ (reference sequence). Trimming shortened V by 1 base and J by 6 bases, and 10 bases separated the two germline ends. The CDR3 contains 13 residues.

This rearrangement joins TRBV19 to TRBJ2-7, with D maybe TRBD1 (6 bases). This CDR3 region has 13 residues. Trimming removed 5 bases at V and 7 bases at J, with 15 bases between. CDR1 and CDR2 from the germline V gene are LNHDA and SQIVND (reference sequence). This chain's CDR3 is CASSAGQPLEQYF. DNA for the CDR3: TGTGCCAGTAGTGCAGGACAGCCCCTGGAGCAGTACTTC.